The present T cell receptor beta chain was sequenced within a study of response to subunit inactivated influenza vaccine. Study results and caveats: Only a handful of new T cells, the authors suggested, are recruited with each seasonal influenza vaccination.

This clonotype appeared a few times. Its antigen is not known. TCRdb re-called the RT-PCR reads through MiXCR, storing one row per CDR3 protein. This sample has 150,000 or so distinct CDR3 sequences, with roughly 11% found just once. There are 13 residues in the CDR3. The V and J ends lost 6 bases and 7 bases respectively, with 15 bases between them. Germline V gives CDR1 MNHEY, CDR2 SVGAGI. V is TRBV6-5 and J is TRBJ1-2; no definite D call. The source was non-naive T cells sorted from PBMCs, collected 45 days after vaccination. The receptor was derived from a man aged 45 to 65 who received an inactivated influenza vaccine. The CDR3 DNA sequence: TGTGCCAGCAGCGACTCCGACGCCAGTGGCTACACCTTC. Protein: CASSDSDASGYTF.